This T cell receptor beta chain comes out of a study of shared clonotypes between healthy human individuals. This clone appeared once. CD45RO negativity and positive selection for CCR7 defined naive CD8 cells, a population that excluded terminally differentiated effector memory CD45RA+ cells. Sequencing was performed with immunoSEQ multiplex PCR; in TCRdb, only in-frame clones are kept and a portion is missing. The sample has about 2.1 million clones, around 95% seen once. This CDR3 has 17 amino acids. The V end lost 5 bases, the J end lost 0 bases, and 19 bases lay between the germline ends. Germline V gene sequence: CDR1 MDHEN, CDR2 SYDVKM.

The chain employs TRBV28 and TRBJ1-1; possible D gene TRBD1, 5 bases. The sequencing sample was made of naive CD8+ T cells from PBMCs. This TCR was sampled from a man aged 18 to 29 in good health. Some clones in this sample may be carry-over from other donors' samples. The CDR3 coding sequence is TGTGCCAGCAGTCCTGAAATCGGCTGGGGCTTGAACACTGAAGCTTTCTTT. This sequence encodes CASSPEIGWGLNTEAFF.